These 27 T cell receptor beta chains share one sample of origin, sequenced in a study of blood T cell repertoires in COVID-19. Only in-frame clones appear in the TCRdb table, and some are missing; sequencing was by immunoSEQ multiplex PCR. The sample holds some 210,000 clones; 89% are singletons and the top ten take around 6.5%. Material: peripheral blood. The receptors shown here come from a man aged 55 to 69 who had recovered from COVID-19.

About this clone itself: Other DNA variants within this sample encode the same CDR3. The CDR3 DNA reads as TGTGCCAGCAGCTTACTGCGAGAGACCCAGTACTTC. Amino acid sequence: CASSLLRETQYF. The chain is built from TRBV7-2 and TRBJ2-5; D gene ambiguous. Germline CDR1 SGHTA, CDR2 FQGNSA. This CDR3 is 12 amino acids long. V was pared by 2 bases and J by 4 bases, with 5 bases between. Using reference TRBV7-2 and TRBJ2-5 for the parts outside the CDR3, the full variable domain is GAGVSQSPSNKVTEKGKDVELRCDPISGHTALYWYRQSLGQGLEFLIYFQGNSAPDKSGLPSDRFSAERTGGSVSTLTIQRTQQEDSAVYLCASSLLRETQYFGPGTRLLVL.

This clone was counted a single time. The chain recombines TRBV19 with TRBJ1-2; D unclear. The germline V gene has CDR1 LNHDA and CDR2 SQIVND (reference sequence). V dropped 3 bases and J dropped 8 bases, with 13 bases sitting between them. The CDR3 length is 13 residues. The CDR3 reads CASSMGQVIGYTF. CDR3 in DNA: TGTGCCAGTAGTATGGGCCAGGTGATAGGCTACACCTTC. Looking up the rest from reference TRBV19 and TRBJ1-2 gives the full variable domain: DGGITQSPKYLFRKEGQNVTLSCEQNLNHDAMYWYRQDPGQGLRLIYYSQIVNDFQKGDIAEGYSVSREKKESFPLTVTSAQKNPTAFYLCASSMGQVIGYTFGSGTRLTVV.

The J gene is TRBJ1-5, the V gene TRBV7-8, with D perhaps TRBD1 (6 bases). Germline lookup yields CDR1 SGHVS and CDR2 FQNEAQ. The CDR3 has 16 amino acids. V gave up 3 bases and J gave up 0 bases, with 12 bases separating them. The CDR3 region is CASSFGTPYSNQPQHF. CDR3 DNA sequence: TGTGCCAGCAGCTTCGGGACACCGTATAGCAATCAGCCCCAGCATTTT.

This chain links TRBV30 with TRBJ2-7; 12 bases are a match to TRBD1. The CDR3 has 14 amino acids. Germline V gene sequence: CDR1 GTSNPN, CDR2 SVGIG (reference sequence). The junction had 7 bases not matched to a gene; V was cut back by 3 bases and J by 7 bases. The CDR3 sequence is CAWSRDRGLGEQYF. The DNA of the CDR3 is TGTGCCTGGAGCCGGGACAGGGGGCTGGGGGAGCAGTACTTC. Full variable domain (outside the CDR3, taken from reference TRBV30 and TRBJ2-7): SQTIHQWPATLVQPVGSPLSLECTVEGTSNPNLYWYRQAAGRGLQLLFYSVGIGQISSEVPQNLSASRPQDRQFILSSKKLLLSDSGFYLCAWSRDRGLGEQYFGPGTRLTVT.

This clone occurred once. Different DNA sequences within this sample yield the same CDR3. The chain is built from TRBV18 and TRBJ2-5; D is possibly TRBD2 (5 bases). This CDR3 spans 14 amino acids. Trimming removed 0 bases at V and 1 base at J, with 6 bases between. The germline V gene encodes CDR1 KGHSH and CDR2 LQKENI. CDR3 coding DNA: TGTGCCAGCTCACCACCGGCGGGCCAAGAGACCCAGTACTTC. Translating gives CASSPPAGQETQYF. The whole variable domain, remainder taken from reference TRBV18 and TRBJ2-5, is NAGVMQNPRHLVRRRGQEARLRCSPMKGHSHVYWYRQLPEEGLKFMVYLQKENIIDESGMPKERFSAEFPKEGPSILRIQQVVRGDSAAYFCASSPPAGQETQYFGPGTRLLVL.

This clone appeared a single time. This rearrangement joins TRBV18 to TRBJ2-1; no definite D call. From germline, CDR1 is KGHSH and CDR2 LQKENI. Trimming took off 4 bases at V and 1 base at J, with 5 bases between the two ends. CDR3 length equals 13 residues. CDR3 nucleotides: TGTGCCAGCTCACTTCGGTCCTACAATGAGCAGTTCTTC. This translates into CASSLRSYNEQFF.

This chain joins TRBV6-5 and TRBJ1-6; TRBD1 agrees at 9 bases. V lost 4 bases and J lost 10; bases outside the gene matches: 8. From germline, CDR1 is MNHEY and CDR2 SVGAGI. This CDR3 has 15 residues. The CDR3: CASSSPGQGWSPLHF. CDR3 sequence (DNA): TGTGCCAGCAGTTCCCCGGGACAGGGCTGGTCACCCCTCCACTTT.

The genes are TRBV6-6 and TRBJ1-1; TRBD1 is a possible D gene (6 bases). The CDR3 covers 16 residues. The germline V gene encodes CDR1 MNHNY and CDR2 SVGAGI (reference sequence). Trimming stripped 7 bases from V and 6 bases from J, with 24 bases between. CDR3 in amino acids: CASINTARGAIAEAFF. CDR3 coding DNA: TGTGCCAGCATTAATACAGCCCGGGGGGCGATCGCTGAAGCTTTCTTT.

The chain carries TRBV14 and TRBJ2-1, with 11 bases fitting TRBD2. The CDR3 contains 16 residues. V lost 3 bases and J lost 6; bases outside the gene matches: 7. The germline CDR1 and CDR2 sequences are SGHDN and FVKESK. This chain's CDR3 is CASSHSGRAWANEQFF. CDR3 nucleotides: TGTGCCAGCAGCCATAGCGGGAGGGCCTGGGCCAATGAGCAGTTCTTC.

CDR3 sequence (DNA): TGCGCCAGCAGCCTCCGGGCGGACAGCCCAGATACGCAGTATTTT. It codes for CASSLRADSPDTQYF. The rearrangement joins TRBV4-1 to TRBJ2-3; possibly TRBD1 for D (6 bases). The CDR3 has 15 residues. Germline CDR1 MGHRA, CDR2 YSYEKL. Trimming left V 4 bases short and J 4 bases short, with 15 bases between.

The chain couples TRBV5-1 to TRBJ2-5, with D unclear. V lost 7 bases and J 5 bases, leaving 9 bases between the germline ends. CDR1 is SGHRS, CDR2 YFSETQ, per germline. The CDR3 totals 11 residues. The CDR3 reads CASSVAETQYF. CDR3 DNA sequence: TGCGCCAGCTCCGTTGCGGAGACCCAGTACTTC. Full variable domain (missing parts from reference TRBV5-1 and TRBJ2-5): KAGVTQTPRYLIKTRGQQVTLSCSPISGHRSVSWYQQTPGQGLQFLFEYFSETQRNKGNFPGRFSGRQFSNSRSEMNVSTLELGDSALYLCASSVAETQYFGPGTRLLVL.

With regard to this clone: One junction end disagrees with the germline gene, perhaps due to a read error. The chain combines TRBV19 with TRBJ1-2, with TRBD1 identical over 7 bases. Germline V gene lookup returns CDR1 LNHDA and CDR2 SQIVND (reference sequence). This CDR3 spans 13 amino acids. The CDR3 DNA is TGTGCCAGTACTATACAGGGGCGGAGTGGCTACACCTTC. This translates into CASTIQGRSGYTF.

The rearrangement joins TRBV7-2 to TRBJ2-2, with D possibly being TRBD1 (5 bases). Germline values: CDR1 SGHTA, CDR2 FQGNSA. CDR3 length: 15 residues. Trimming cost V 5 bases and J 4 bases, with 14 bases left between them. The CDR3 bases are TGTGCCAGCAGCCCCGTAGGGGTTCGCACCGGGGAGCTGTTTTTT. It encodes CASSPVGVRTGELFF.

The chain couples TRBV3-1 (or the pseudogene TRBV3-2) to TRBJ2-1, with 8 bases aligning to TRBD2. The ends lost 4 bases at V and 7 bases at J; junction bases unmatched: 6. The CDR3 is made up of 14 amino acids. Looked up from germline, CDR1 is LGHDT and CDR2 is YNNKEL (reference sequence). CDR3 coding DNA: TGTGCCAGCAGCCTCCGCGGGGGGCCGAATGAGCAGTTCTTC. The encoded protein is CASSLRGGPNEQFF.

This chain connects TRBV5-1 to TRBJ1-4; 8 nucleotides match TRBD1. Losses at the gene ends were 0 bases for V and 7 bases for J; bases not matched to a gene: 5. Germline CDR1 SGHRS, CDR2 YFSETQ. CDR3 length: 15 residues. The CDR3 sequence is CASSLETGAGEKLFF. In DNA, the CDR3 is TGCGCCAGCAGCTTGGAGACAGGGGCGGGTGAAAAACTGTTTTTT.

Points on this clone: One junction end does not reproduce the germline sequence, and a read error may be involved. The J gene is TRBJ2-7, the V gene TRBV4-1; 10 bases are shared with TRBD1. The CDR3 is 14 residues long. Germline values: CDR1 MGHRA, CDR2 YSYEKL. CDR3 amino acids: CASSPGGTGERTLF. In DNA, the CDR3 is TGCGCCAGCAGCCCGGGAGGGACAGGGGAGCGCACACTCTTC.

The J gene is TRBJ1-5, the V gene TRBV10-2; 7 nucleotides match TRBD1. Germline CDR1 WSHSY, CDR2 SAAADI. The V gene end was trimmed by 6 bases and the J gene end by 6 bases; junction bases not matched to a gene: 11. The CDR3 runs to 15 residues. Here the CDR3 reads CASSPTGTIPQPQHF. The CDR3 DNA reads as TGCGCCAGCAGCCCGACAGGGACAATACCTCAGCCCCAGCATTTT.

The gene calls are TRBV30 and TRBJ1-1; D is possibly TRBD1 (6 bases). From germline, CDR1 is GTSNPN and CDR2 SVGIG (reference sequence). The CDR3 loop spans 13 amino acids. V was clipped by 3 bases and J by 1 base, with 9 bases between them. The CDR3 region is CAWRLDRNTEAFF. DNA for the CDR3: TGTGCCTGGAGGCTGGACAGGAACACTGAAGCTTTCTTT.

The chain uses TRBV7-8 and TRBJ2-7, with D possibly TRBD2 on 6 matching bases. Germline lookup yields CDR1 SGHVS and CDR2 FQNEAQ. Trimming left V 5 bases short and J 6 bases short, with 11 bases between. The CDR3 runs 12 residues. The CDR3: CASSQTRSEQYF. The CDR3 nucleotides are TGTGCCAGCAGCCAGACTAGGAGCGAGCAGTACTTC.

The chain is built from TRBV19 and TRBJ1-1; 9 bases fit TRBD1. In germline, CDR1 is LNHDA, CDR2 SQIVND (reference sequence). The V gene end was trimmed by 5 bases and the J gene end by 1 base; junction bases not matched to a gene: 8. The CDR3 is 16 residues long. The CDR3 loop is CASSLGTGSGNTEAFF. CDR3 DNA: TGTGCCAGTAGTCTCGGGACAGGGAGTGGGAACACTGAAGCTTTCTTT.

A single count supports this clone. V and J are TRBV6-4 and TRBJ1-2, with D perhaps matching TRBD1 (6 bases). V shed 10 bases and J shed 2 bases, with 20 bases lying between them. This CDR3 region has 15 residues. Per germline, CDR1 MRHNA and CDR2 SNTAGT. The CDR3 DNA reads TGTGCCAACCCCCCTAGGGACAACGCGAACTATGGCTACACCTTC. It codes for CANPPRDNANYGYTF.

The V and J genes are TRBV6-5 and TRBJ2-3, with a possible D match to TRBD2 (5 bases). The V gene lost 0 bases and the J gene lost 4 bases, with 8 bases spanning the gap. Germline V CDR1 and CDR2: MNHEY, SVGAGI. There are 14 residues in the CDR3. In DNA form, the CDR3 reads TGTGCCAGCAGTTACTCTCGGACTGCAGATACGCAGTATTTT. Translated: CASSYSRTADTQYF.

The chain couples TRBV28 to TRBJ2-4; 10 bases fit TRBD2. Per germline, CDR1 MDHEN and CDR2 SYDVKM. The CDR3 has 18 amino acids. J was trimmed by 0 bases and V by 5 bases; bases with no gene match: 10. The CDR3 bases are TGTGCCAGCAGTGCCTTACGAGCGGGGGGGGTAGCCAAAAACATTCAGTACTTC. As protein: CASSALRAGGVAKNIQYF.

The chain has TRBV12-5 and TRBJ2-7, with TRBD2 as a possible D gene (6 bases). The CDR3 runs 13 residues. Trimming shortened V by 6 bases and J by 0 bases, and 9 bases separated the two germline ends. CDR1 is LGHNT, CDR2 FRNRAP, per germline. CDR3 DNA: TGTGCTAGTGGCTCCGGGAGCTCCTACGAGCAGTACTTC. Translation gives CASGSGSSYEQYF.

This chain connects TRBV19 to TRBJ2-3; 14 bases map to TRBD2. The CDR3 loop spans 14 amino acids. Trimming took 3 bases from V and 10 from J; bases not matched to a gene: 3. The germline V gene has CDR1 LNHDA and CDR2 SQIVND (reference sequence). The CDR3 loop reads CASSIGTSGSAQYF. CDR3 DNA: TGTGCCAGTAGTATCGGGACTAGCGGGAGCGCGCAGTATTTT.

The chain has TRBV9 and TRBJ1-4; perhaps TRBD1 as D (5 bases). This CDR3 spans 13 amino acids. V lost 0 bases and J 10 bases, leaving 10 bases between the germline ends. CDR1 and CDR2 from the germline V gene are SGDLS and YYNGEE. For the CDR3, the DNA is TGTGCCAGCAGCGTAGAGGAGGGGAGAAAACTGTTTTTT. Amino acid sequence: CASSVEEGRKLFF. Filled out from reference TRBV9 and TRBJ1-4, the complete variable domain reads DSGVTQTPKHLITATGQRVTLRCSPRSGDLSVYWYQQSLDQGLQFLIQYYNGEERAKGNILERFSAQQFPDLHSELNLSSLELGDSALYFCASSVEEGRKLFFGSGTQLSVL.

This CDR3 is CASSWTSSQYF. DNA for the CDR3: TGTGCCAGCAGCTGGACTAGCTCGCAGTATTTT. The chain carries TRBV2 and TRBJ2-3, with 8 nucleotides matching TRBD2. Trimming took 6 bases from V and 10 from J; bases not matched to a gene: 3. Germline CDR1 SNHLY, CDR2 FYNNEI. The length of the CDR3 is 11 residues.